This T cell receptor (beta chain) emerged from a study of blood T cell repertoires in COVID-19. In assigning cohorts, the study relied on participant-reported clinical history. Some clones are missing from TCRdb's copy, which holds only in-frame ones; the method was immunoSEQ multiplex PCR. The table includes about 410,000 clones, about 92% detected once. Germline-derived CDR1 and CDR2 are MDHEN and SYDVKM. The CDR3 is 18 residues long. Trimming took off 7 bases at V and 4 bases at J, with 29 bases between the two ends. Sequenced material: PBMCs or T cells enriched from blood (not recorded which). This sequence joins TRBV28 and TRBJ2-7, with D perhaps matching TRBD1 (8 bases). The TCR sequence derives from a man aged 18 to 29 who had recovered from COVID-19. The CDR3 DNA follows: TGTGCCAGCATGACCCGACAGGGGAGGGTAGGGGGTTATTACGAGCAGTACTTC. Translating it yields CASMTRQGRVGGYYEQYF.